Presented here are 20 T cell receptor beta chains from one specimen sequenced in a study of blood T cell repertoires in COVID-19. Libraries were prepared by immunoSEQ multiplex PCR; TCRdb keeps only in-frame clonotypes and omits some of them. The sample has 30,000 to 45,000 clones, about 90% seen once. Sequenced material: peripheral blood. The receptors shown here come from a man in his 70s with acute or convalescent COVID-19.

V usage is TRBV28 and J usage is TRBJ2-5, with TRBD2 as a possible D gene (6 bases). Trimming removed 6 bases at V and 5 bases at J, with 22 bases between. This CDR3 is 16 amino acids long. CDR1 and CDR2 from the germline V gene are MDHEN and SYDVKM. CDR3 nucleotides: TGTGCCAGCAGCCTAATGGGACTCACAGAAAGGGAGACCCAGTACTTC. Amino acids: CASSLMGLTERETQYF.

The V call is TRBV9, the J call TRBJ2-1; D is unclear. The germline CDR1 and CDR2 sequences are SGDLS and YYNGEE. This CDR3 is built from 17 residues. Trimming shortened V by 3 bases and J by 5 bases, and 21 bases separated the two germline ends. The CDR3 sequence: CASSAPGLRAVHNEQFF. The CDR3, as DNA: TGTGCCAGCAGCGCACCGGGTCTACGCGCAGTTCACAATGAGCAGTTCTTC. The complete variable domain, with remaining parts taken from reference TRBV9 and TRBJ2-1, reads DSGVTQTPKHLITATGQRVTLRCSPRSGDLSVYWYQQSLDQGLQFLIQYYNGEERAKGNILERFSAQQFPDLHSELNLSSLELGDSALYFCASSAPGLRAVHNEQFFGPGTRLTVL.

V is TRBV6-2 or TRBV6-3 and J is TRBJ2-1; D is unclear. The CDR3 sequence is 12 residues long. Germline V gene lookup returns CDR1 MNHEY and CDR2 SVGEGT. Trimming took off 4 bases at V and 9 bases at J, with 10 bases between the two ends. The CDR3 loop reads CASSSRIAEQFF. The CDR3 DNA is TGTGCCAGCAGTTCCCGGATAGCTGAGCAGTTCTTC.

The chain couples TRBV9 to TRBJ2-6; 12 positions match TRBD2. The CDR3 consists of 18 residues. With 4 bases clipped from V and 2 bases from J, the junction kept 7 bases outside the gene matches. In germline, CDR1 is SGDLS, CDR2 YYNGEE. CDR3 sequence reads: CASSLTGLAGTGANVLTF. CDR3 coding DNA: TGTGCCAGCAGCCTGACGGGACTAGCGGGTACTGGGGCCAACGTCCTGACTTTC. The full variable domain, in which reference TRBV9 and TRBJ2-6 provide the parts outside the CDR3, is DSGVTQTPKHLITATGQRVTLRCSPRSGDLSVYWYQQSLDQGLQFLIQYYNGEERAKGNILERFSAQQFPDLHSELNLSSLELGDSALYFCASSLTGLAGTGANVLTFGAGSRLTVL.

The chain carries TRBV6-5 and TRBJ2-7; tentative D call: TRBD2 (5 bases). V gave up 3 bases and J gave up 3 bases, with 15 bases separating them. CDR1 is MNHEY and CDR2 is SVGAGI in the germline V gene. The CDR3 has 15 amino acids. CDR3 residues: CASSYMGEGYYEQYF. The CDR3 nucleotides read TGTGCCAGCAGTTATATGGGAGAGGGCTACTACGAGCAGTACTTC.

The V and J genes are TRBV4-3 and TRBJ1-2, with D perhaps TRBD1 (5 bases). This CDR3 region has 16 residues. CDR1 LGHNA and CDR2 YSLEER come from the germline V gene. Trimming took off 1 base at V and 4 bases at J, with 16 bases between the two ends. Here the CDR3 reads CASSQGGPYVSYGYTF. Written as DNA, the CDR3 is TGCGCCAGCAGCCAAGGGGGCCCCTATGTGAGCTATGGCTACACCTTC.

This chain connects TRBV19 to TRBJ1-1; TRBD1 matches 8 bases. After removal of 4 bases from V and 6 bases from J, the junction contained 13 bases not matched to a gene. Germline values: CDR1 LNHDA, CDR2 SQIVND (reference sequence). CDR3 size: 16 residues. CDR3 bases: TGTGCCAGTAGTACCCGGGACGACAGGGGAGGATCTGAAGCTTTCTTT. Protein sequence: CASSTRDDRGGSEAFF.

This chain joins TRBV5-1 and TRBJ1-4, with D possibly TRBD1 on 6 matching bases. This CDR3 has 15 residues. Germline V gene lookup returns CDR1 SGHRS and CDR2 YFSETQ. V lost 5 bases, J lost 4 bases, and 15 bases lay in between. CDR3 sequence: CASSSNRDLNEKLFF. As DNA, the CDR3 is TGCGCCAGCAGTTCTAACAGGGACCTTAATGAAAAACTGTTTTTT.

CDR3 nucleotides: TGTGCCAGTGGAGGGGACAGTCGTATCTATGGCTACACCTTC. It yields the protein CASGGDSRIYGYTF. V and J are TRBV19 and TRBJ1-2; the match to TRBD1 covers 7 bases. Germline V lookup: CDR1 LNHDA, CDR2 SQIVND (reference sequence). The CDR3 has 14 residues. Trimming cost V 8 bases and J 4 bases; bases outside gene matches: 10.

The V gene is TRBV7-8, the J gene TRBJ2-7; possible D gene TRBD2, 6 bases. This CDR3 region has 14 residues. Germline V gives CDR1 SGHVS, CDR2 FQNEAQ. Trimming removed 0 bases at V and 5 bases at J, with 11 bases between. CDR3 sequence reads: CASSLAGGLHEQYF. The CDR3, as DNA: TGTGCCAGCAGCTTAGCCGGGGGTCTCCACGAGCAGTACTTC.

The sample holds one count of this clone. V gene TRBV7-6 combines with J gene TRBJ2-3; TRBD1 matches at 7 bases. The ends lost 5 bases at V and 6 bases at J; junction bases unmatched: 11. The germline V gene encodes CDR1 SGHVS and CDR2 FNYEAQ. The CDR3 loop spans 15 amino acids. The CDR3 region is CASSPFDRASDTQYF. The CDR3 DNA is TGTGCCAGCAGCCCATTCGACAGGGCATCGGATACGCAGTATTTT.

V is TRBV16 and J is TRBJ2-1; D may be TRBD2 (6 bases). V lost 1 base and J lost 2, with 9 bases in between. CDR3 length: 15 amino acids. Germline CDR1 KGHSY, CDR2 FQNENV. The CDR3 is CASSQFSGAYNEQFF. The CDR3 DNA sequence: TGTGCCAGCAGCCAATTTAGCGGAGCCTACAATGAGCAGTTCTTC.

CDR3 bases: TGTGCCAGCAGCCCCTATGGAGACAATGAGCAGTTCTTC. This sequence encodes CASSPYGDNEQFF. The chain uses TRBV11-3 and TRBJ2-1; D gene ambiguous. The CDR3 runs to 13 residues. Germline V gene data show CDR1 as SGHNT and CDR2 as YENEEA. V gave up 5 bases and J gave up 5 bases, with 10 bases separating them.

This chain links TRBV5-6 with TRBJ1-2; D might be TRBD1 (5 bases). Trimming removed 0 bases at V and 3 bases at J, with 9 bases between. This CDR3 spans 14 amino acids. Looked up from germline, CDR1 is SGHDT and CDR2 is YYEEEE. The CDR3 loop is CASSLAQGYYGYTF. In DNA, the CDR3 is TGTGCCAGCAGCTTGGCCCAGGGATACTATGGCTACACCTTC. Drawing the rest from reference TRBV5-6 and TRBJ1-2, the complete variable domain is DAGVTQSPTHLIKTRGQQVTLRCSPKSGHDTVSWYQQALGQGPQFIFQYYEEEERQRGNFPDRFSGHQFPNYSSELNVNALLLGDSALYLCASSLAQGYYGYTFGSGTRLTVV.

The V and J genes are TRBV18 and TRBJ2-7; 8 nucleotides line up with TRBD1. Germline CDR1 reads KGHSH; CDR2 reads LQKENI. V shed 6 bases and J 6 bases; nucleotides not matched to a gene: 4. This CDR3 has 12 amino acids. The CDR3 loop reads CASSQQGGEQYF. The CDR3 nucleotides read TGTGCCAGCTCCCAACAGGGGGGCGAGCAGTACTTC.

Here the CDR3 DNA reads TGTGCCAGCAGCCAGGGGTCTAATGAAAAACTGTTTTTT. Protein: CASSQGSNEKLFF. V gene TRBV7-3 combines with J gene TRBJ1-4, with D maybe TRBD1 (6 bases). CDR1 and CDR2 (germline): SGHTA, FQGTGA. V lost 5 bases, J lost 3 bases, and 7 bases lay in between. This CDR3 has 13 residues. The complete variable domain, with remaining parts taken from reference TRBV7-3 and TRBJ1-4, reads GAGVSQTPSNKVTEKGKYVELRCDPISGHTALYWYRQSLGQGPEFLIYFQGTGAADDSGLPNDRFFAVRPEGSVSTLKIQRTERGDSAVYLCASSQGSNEKLFFGSGTQLSVL.

V usage is TRBV7-2 and J usage is TRBJ2-5, with 11 bases aligning to TRBD1. Germline V gene lookup returns CDR1 SGHTA and CDR2 FQGNSA. This CDR3 is built from 15 residues. J was trimmed by 5 bases and V by 5 bases; bases with no gene match: 7. The CDR3 reads CASSPGQGAGETQYF. The CDR3 DNA sequence: TGTGCCAGCAGCCCCGGACAGGGGGCAGGGGAGACCCAGTACTTC.

The genes are TRBV29-1 and TRBJ2-5, with D perhaps TRBD1 (6 bases). Looked up from germline, CDR1 is SQVTM and CDR2 is ANQGSEA. The CDR3 runs 13 residues. V lost 4 bases, J lost 0 bases, and 9 bases lay in between. The chain's CDR3 is CSVVRGNQETQYF. The CDR3, as DNA: TGCAGCGTTGTGAGGGGGAACCAAGAGACCCAGTACTTC. Combining the CDR3 with reference TRBV29-1 and TRBJ2-5 gives the whole variable domain SAVISQKPSRDICQRGTSLTIQCQVDSQVTMMFWYRQQPGQSLTLIATANQGSEATYESGFVIDKFPISRPNLTFSTLTVSNMSPEDSSIYLCSVVRGNQETQYFGPGTRLLVL.

The J gene is TRBJ2-1, the V gene TRBV19; D is perhaps TRBD2 (5 bases). The CDR3 runs to 11 residues. Trimming pared 8 bases from V and 4 bases from J, leaving 6 bases between. Germline-derived CDR1 and CDR2 are LNHDA and SQIVND (reference sequence). CDR3 region: CASGEYNEQFF. CDR3 sequence (DNA): TGTGCCAGTGGGGAGTACAATGAGCAGTTCTTC.

The rearrangement uses TRBV18 and TRBJ2-3; 10 bases are shared with TRBD1. Germline V gene lookup returns CDR1 KGHSH and CDR2 LQKENI. The junction had 13 bases not matched to a gene; V was cut back by 6 bases and J by 4 bases. The length of the CDR3 is 17 residues. Written as DNA, the CDR3 is TGTGCCAGCTCCCTCAGTCCCGGGACAGGGGAGGCAGATACGCAGTATTTT. This gives the protein CASSLSPGTGEADTQYF.